This TCR beta chain was recorded in a study of shared clonotypes between healthy human individuals. Clones were read by immunoSEQ multiplex PCR, and TCRdb kept only the in-frame ones, dropping some. The table includes about 2,200,000 clones, roughly 91% detected once. The naive CD8 fraction comprised CD45RO-negative cells positively selected for CCR7 and excluded terminally differentiated effector memory CD45RA+ cells. The V segment lost 5 bases and the J segment 3 bases; nucleotides outside the gene matches: 6. The CDR3 covers 15 residues. CDR1 and CDR2 from the germline V gene are LNHNV and YYDKDF (reference sequence).

Sequencing used naive CD8+ T cells from PBMCs. This receptor was obtained from a man aged 18 to 30 in good health. Some clones in this sample may be carry-over from other donors' samples. V is TRBV15 and J is TRBJ1-1; TRBD1 matches 10 bases. The CDR3 loop reads CATSDDRGRYTEAFF. Here the CDR3 DNA reads TGTGCCACCAGCGACGACAGGGGGCGGTACACTGAAGCTTTCTTT.